Sequencing of this T cell receptor (beta chain) was carried out in a study of beta chain features in type 1 diabetes. CDR3 length equals 14 residues. Germline CDR1 and CDR2: SGHVS and FNYEAQ. Losses at the gene ends were 5 bases for V and 4 bases for J; bases not matched to a gene: 3. Isolated RNA was reverse transcribed in full, so expressed TCRB transcripts were sequenced. Assay: immunoSEQ multiplex PCR; the TCRdb copy retains only in-frame clones and omits some. Among just over 450,000 clones listed, over 25% were seen once. The chain employs TRBV7-6 and TRBJ2-1, with 9 bases matching TRBD2. The sequencing sample was made of naive CD4+ T cells from blood. This TCR was sampled from a young man in good health. CDR3 in amino acids: CASSRLAAYNEQFF. DNA for the CDR3: TGTGCCAGCAGCAGACTAGCGGCATACAATGAGCAGTTCTTC.